This T cell receptor beta chain was documented in a study of a mutant IDH1 vaccine in newly diagnosed glioma listed by TCRdb under 2021. About the full investigation: Of the approximately 35 treated patients, 62.5% were male and about 38% were female, and the mean age was approximately 40 years. Six visits were used for peripheral blood collection: V03 (baseline), V05, V07, V10, V12 and V13. Prior to enrollment, standard therapy consisting of radiotherapy alone, temozolomide alone, or radiochemotherapy with temozolomide had been administered to patients, with the combination being received by most patients. For exploratory analyses, longitudinal TCRB deep sequencing was carried out in more than 20 treated patients wherever samples were available. Study-wide findings and limitations: Availability determined which PBMC samples were chosen for TCRB deep sequencing. According to the authors, sample limitations meant that analyses of patient blood samples could not be reproduced. No apparent relationship was observed between pseudoprogression and alterations in the top peripheral T cell clonotypes detected by TCRB sequencing. Immune responses induced by the vaccine were seen in more than 85% of patients across multiple MHC alleles.

In regard to this clone: The antigen it binds to is not known. No base qualities exist here, and no much larger clone lies one base off it.

The library was prepared using the immunoSEQ multiplex PCR assay. Following the manufacturer's protocol, the hsTCRB Kit was used to amplify rearranged TCR beta chain sequences. TCRB libraries were sequenced on an Illumina MiSeq. Under the source paper's analysis protocol: The kit vendor's proprietary platform handled demultiplexing, trimming and gene mapping. Here the immuneACCESS table is served through TCRdb, limited to in-frame sequences with V and J called. Missing clones are a known gap in these copies; in checked studies unresolved V genes cover under half, and the rest lacks a known reason. The V and J calls and clone size were taken over from that table, and D and trimming were inferred from the DNA. In all, the sample holds roughly 71,000 clones, and 70% to 90% of those were seen once. Of the sample, 2.9% falls within the top ten clones. The CDR3 runs 15 amino acids, cysteine and phenylalanine included. CDR3 DNA is the only sequence kept; it has 45 bases, read in frame from the first base. CDR1 and CDR2 were assigned from the germline V gene as SGDLS and YYNGEE. The V end loses 5 bases and the J end loses 1 base, and a stretch of 15 bases separates them.

This sample's time point label indicates: baseline, week 1 (first vaccination visit). This sample's treatment or condition label indicates: pre-vaccination baseline after standard-of-care therapy. Newly diagnosed WHO grade 3 or 4 IDH1-mutant astrocytomas showing loss of nuclear ATRX were present in the donors. The samples were drawn from NOA16, a multicentre, single-arm, open-label phase I trial in Germany that tested a mutant IDH1 peptide vaccine in humans for the first time. Blood drawn at visit V03 was used as the baseline sample for immunogenicity testing. Genomic DNA for TCRB sequencing was extracted from EDTA blood using the DNeasy Blood and Tissue Kit.

The chain is made from TRBV9 and TRBJ2-5, with an unclear D gene assignment. The sequence came from a man aged 25 to 40 with glioma. This sample comprised PBMCs, obtained from a glioma patient treated with radiotherapy, temozolomide or both. The DNA sequence reads TGTGCCAGCAGTCCTATGGCGTCTTCCCAAGAGACCCAGTACTTC. It specifies CASSPMASSQETQYF.